This passage covers 16 T cell receptor beta chains from one sample sequenced in a study of STAT5B mutations in CD4+ large granular lymphocyte leukemia. Clones were sequenced by immunoSEQ multiplex PCR, and TCRdb holds only the in-frame ones, with some missing. The data show under 35,000 clones, 70% to 90% seen once. Specimen: CD4+ T cells from blood buffy coats. All receptors come from a human donor in good health.

In the case of this clone: Other nucleotide sequences in the sample specify the same CDR3. The chain is built from TRBV10-1 and TRBJ2-1; the D is unclear. The CDR3 is made up of 12 amino acids. The V gene's germline CDR1 is WNHNN and CDR2 SYGVQD (reference sequence). The V gene lost 0 bases and the J gene lost 6 bases, with 3 bases spanning the gap. As DNA, the CDR3 is TGCGCCAGCAGTGAGTCTATCAATGAGCAGTTCTTC. This translates into CASSESINEQFF.

V and J are TRBV10-3 and TRBJ2-3; D is possibly TRBD2 (5 bases). Trimming pared 7 bases from V and 1 base from J, leaving 9 bases between. Germline V CDR1 and CDR2: ENHRY, SYGVKD. The CDR3 has 13 amino acids. The CDR3 bases are TGTGCCATCACACAAGCGGGCACAGATACGCAGTATTTT. It codes for CAITQAGTDTQYF.

The rearrangement links TRBV5-1 to TRBJ2-7; tentatively, D is TRBD2 (6 bases). Germline V gene data show CDR1 as SGHRS and CDR2 as YFSETQ. Trimming took off 6 bases at V and 4 bases at J, with 17 bases between the two ends. The CDR3 length is 14 residues. The CDR3 DNA reads as TGCGCCAGCAAGTCTAGCGCTACATTTTACGAGCAGTACTTC. This sequence encodes CASKSSATFYEQYF.

This clone has a handful of counts. The chain joins TRBV5-5 to TRBJ2-7, with D perhaps matching TRBD1 or TRBD2 (5 bases each). Germline lookup yields CDR1 SGHKS and CDR2 YYEKEE (reference sequence). Trimming stripped 1 base from V and 7 bases from J, with 15 bases between. The CDR3 is 14 amino acids. The chain's CDR3 is CASSLMGPGEEQYF. The CDR3, as DNA: TGTGCCAGCAGCTTGATGGGACCGGGTGAGGAGCAGTACTTC.

This rearrangement joins TRBV5-6 to TRBJ2-5; no clear D gene. Germline loops: CDR1 SGHDT, CDR2 YYEEEE. The V end was cut by 1 base, the J end by 4 bases, with 2 bases between. The CDR3 length is 11 residues. The CDR3 spells CASSLRETQYF. The CDR3 DNA is TGTGCCAGCAGCTTGCGAGAGACCCAGTACTTC.

The J gene is TRBJ1-1, the V gene TRBV18, with unresolved D. CDR1 and CDR2 (germline): KGHSH, LQKENI. This CDR3 is 14 amino acids long. The V end was cut by 2 bases, the J end by 3 bases, with 10 bases between. Written as DNA, the CDR3 is TGTGCCAGCTCACCAACGGCCGTGGACACTGAAGCTTTCTTT. Translated, it gives CASSPTAVDTEAFF.

The chain recombines TRBV28 with TRBJ2-1; 11 bases match TRBD2. The junction had 2 bases not matched to a gene; V was cut back by 1 base and J by 3 bases. The CDR3 has 16 amino acids. Germline V lookup: CDR1 MDHEN, CDR2 SYDVKM. The CDR3 DNA reads as TGTGCCAGCAGTTTATCCGGGACTAGCGGCTACAATGAGCAGTTCTTC. Translated, it gives CASSLSGTSGYNEQFF.

This clone rates as medium-sized. The chain is built from TRBV27 and TRBJ2-2; 12 nucleotides agree with TRBD1. J was trimmed by 1 base and V by 5 bases; bases with no gene match: 8. CDR1 is MNHEY, CDR2 SMNVEV, per germline (reference sequence). This CDR3 is built from 18 residues. CDR3 DNA sequence: TGTGCCAGCAGTAGAGCCGGGACAGGGGGCTTGAACACCGGGGAGCTGTTTTTT. As protein: CASSRAGTGGLNTGELFF.

The chain is built from TRBV5-8 and TRBJ2-1; 9 nucleotides match TRBD2. Looked up from germline, CDR1 is SGHTS and CDR2 is YDEGEE. The CDR3 loop spans 16 amino acids. The ends lost 4 bases at V and 4 bases at J; junction bases unmatched: 9. CDR3 sequence reads: CASSRRLADHYNEQFF. The CDR3 nucleotides read TGTGCCAGCAGCCGTAGACTAGCGGATCATTACAATGAGCAGTTCTTC.

This chain's CDR3 is CASSSVRGRSYEQYF. The CDR3 DNA reads TGTGCCAGCAGCTCCGTACGCGGGAGGAGCTACGAGCAGTACTTC. The chain uses TRBV11-2 and TRBJ2-7; TRBD2 matches 8 bases. The CDR3 length is 15 residues. V dropped 4 bases and J dropped 3; count of bases not matched to a gene: 8. Per the germline V gene, CDR1 is SGHAT and CDR2 is FQNNGV.

This clone appeared once. The CDR3 sequence is CASSFQRQGQFNYGYTF. The CDR3 nucleotides read TGTGCCAGCAGTTTTCAACGACAGGGCCAATTTAACTATGGCTACACCTTC. The chain combines TRBV28 with TRBJ1-2, with 7 bases that match TRBD1. The CDR3 has 17 residues. The ends lost 3 bases at V and 1 base at J; junction bases unmatched: 11. The germline V gene has CDR1 MDHEN and CDR2 SYDVKM.

Of note for this clone: The sample contains more than one DNA sequence encoding this CDR3. The rearrangement joins TRBV2 to TRBJ2-2; D may be TRBD2 (6 bases). The CDR3 contains 15 residues. Per the germline V gene, CDR1 is SNHLY and CDR2 is FYNNEI. V lost 5 bases, J lost 0 bases, and 10 bases lay in between. The CDR3 protein is CASSTTSTNTGELFF. As DNA, the CDR3 is TGTGCCAGCAGTACGACTAGTACGAACACCGGGGAGCTGTTTTTT.

This chain connects TRBV7-2 to TRBJ1-1, with D uncertain. The CDR3 has 14 residues. Germline V gives CDR1 SGHTA, CDR2 FQGNSA. V shed 6 bases and J shed 5 bases, with 16 bases lying between them. The CDR3 protein is CASSRHASDTEAFF. Here the CDR3 DNA reads TGTGCCAGCAGTCGGCACGCATCGGATACTGAAGCTTTCTTT.

The chain couples TRBV7-2 to TRBJ1-1; 7 bases are a match to TRBD1. CDR3 length: 15 residues. Unmatched junction bases numbered 9, after V lost 7 bases and J lost 1 base. Germline loops: CDR1 SGHTA, CDR2 FQGNSA. CDR3 sequence: CASTLGGAANTEAFF. For the CDR3, the DNA is TGTGCCAGCACCCTAGGGGGCGCGGCGAACACTGAAGCTTTCTTT.

This chain joins TRBV6-4 and TRBJ1-1; D call uncertain. V was cut by 7 bases and J by 2 bases, with 14 bases left in between. This CDR3 region has 14 residues. Germline CDR1 MRHNA, CDR2 SNTAGT. CDR3 nucleotide sequence: TGTGCCAGCAAAAAGACCATTGTCAACACTGAAGCTTTCTTT. Translation gives CASKKTIVNTEAFF.

This clone appeared a single time. V is TRBV13 and J is TRBJ2-5; the D gene is possibly TRBD2 (6 bases). Germline CDR1 is PRHDT and CDR2 is FYEKMQ (reference sequence). This CDR3 has 13 amino acids. Trimming left V 5 bases short and J 7 bases short, with 14 bases between. As DNA, the CDR3 is TGTGCCAGCAGCCTGAGACGAGCGGGGACCCAGTACTTC. It codes for CASSLRRAGTQYF. The whole variable domain, filled in from reference TRBV13 and TRBJ2-5, reads AAGVIQSPRHLIKEKRETATLKCYPIPRHDTVYWYQQGPGQDPQFLISFYEKMQSDKGSIPDRFSAQQFSDYHSELNMSSLELGDSALYFCASSLRRAGTQYFGPGTRLLVL.